Included here is one T cell receptor (beta chain) sequence, with context. What it binds is not known. The data stem from a study of identical twins. Study outcomes and limitations: Out-of-frame alpha sequences common to twins exhibited an excess of low generation probability. Compared with models, monozygotic twins showed more out-of-frame TCR alpha sharing.

Unique molecular identifiers were in the cDNA, with template-switch universal primer binding. TCRdb reprocessed the 5' RACE reads with MiXCR, giving one entry per CDR3 protein. The profile shows 1.5 million to 2 million distinct CDR3 sequences, about 30% of them singletons. Healthy Caucasians alone served as donors. The specimen sequenced was cord blood. The sequence was obtained from a newborn girl in good health.

The CDR3 bases are TGTGCCAGCAGCCAAGGGGACGCTACCACAGATACGCAGTATTTT. Translated, it gives CASSQGDATTDTQYF. The chain recombines TRBV3-1 with TRBJ2-3; tentatively, D is TRBD1 or TRBD2 (5 bases each). The CDR3 spans 15 residues. Deletions cut 1 base from V and 2 bases from J, with 10 bases between. From germline, CDR1 is LGHDT and CDR2 YNNKEL (reference sequence).